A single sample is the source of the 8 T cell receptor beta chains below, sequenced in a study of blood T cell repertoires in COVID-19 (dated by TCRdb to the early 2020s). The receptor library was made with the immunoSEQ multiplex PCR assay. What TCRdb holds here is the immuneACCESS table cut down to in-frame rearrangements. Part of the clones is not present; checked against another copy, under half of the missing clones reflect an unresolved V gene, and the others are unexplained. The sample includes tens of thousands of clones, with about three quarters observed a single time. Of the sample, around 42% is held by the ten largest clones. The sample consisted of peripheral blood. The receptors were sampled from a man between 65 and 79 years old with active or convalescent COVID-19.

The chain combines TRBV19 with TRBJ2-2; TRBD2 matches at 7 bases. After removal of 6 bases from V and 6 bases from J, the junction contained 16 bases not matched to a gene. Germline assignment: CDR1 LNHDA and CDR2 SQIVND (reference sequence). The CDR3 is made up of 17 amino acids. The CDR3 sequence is CASRIGQGGEWSGELFF. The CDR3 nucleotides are TGTGCCAGTAGAATTGGGCAGGGAGGGGAGTGGTCCGGGGAGCTGTTTTTT.

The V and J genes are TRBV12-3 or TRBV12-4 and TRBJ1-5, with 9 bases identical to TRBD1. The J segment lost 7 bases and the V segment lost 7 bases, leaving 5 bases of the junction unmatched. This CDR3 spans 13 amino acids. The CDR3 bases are TGTGCCAGCACCAGGGACAGGGACCAGCCCCAGCATTTT. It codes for CASTRDRDQPQHF.

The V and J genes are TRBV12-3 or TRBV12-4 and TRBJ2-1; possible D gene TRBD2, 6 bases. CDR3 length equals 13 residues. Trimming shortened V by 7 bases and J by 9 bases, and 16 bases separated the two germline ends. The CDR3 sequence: CASITGDQGEQFF. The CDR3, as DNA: TGTGCCAGCATTACGGGGGATCAGGGTGAGCAGTTCTTC.

The CDR3 DNA reads as TGTGCCAGCAGCTACGGCGGGAGTTCGGGAGGGCAGTTCTTC. Its translation is CASSYGGSSGGQFF. V is TRBV7-9 and J is TRBJ2-1, with TRBD2 matching 7 bases. The CDR3 is 14 residues long. Trimming cost V 4 bases and J 12 bases; bases outside gene matches: 12. Per germline, CDR1 SEHNR and CDR2 FQNEAQ (reference sequence).

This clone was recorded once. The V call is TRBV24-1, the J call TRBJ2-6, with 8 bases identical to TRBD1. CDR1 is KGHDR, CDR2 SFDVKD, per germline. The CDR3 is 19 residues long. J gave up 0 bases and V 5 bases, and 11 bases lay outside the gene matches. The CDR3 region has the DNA TGTGCCACCAGTGCCCAGAAGGGGACAGGCCCCTCTGGGGCCAACGTCCTGACTTTC. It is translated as CATSAQKGTGPSGANVLTF.

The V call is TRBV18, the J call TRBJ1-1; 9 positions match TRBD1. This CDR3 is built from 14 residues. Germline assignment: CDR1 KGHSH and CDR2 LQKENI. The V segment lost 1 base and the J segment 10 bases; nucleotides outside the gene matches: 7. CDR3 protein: CASSPLDRGAGAFF. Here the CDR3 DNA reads TGTGCCAGCTCACCACTTGACAGGGGGGCAGGAGCTTTCTTT. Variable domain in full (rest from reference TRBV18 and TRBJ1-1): NAGVMQNPRHLVRRRGQEARLRCSPMKGHSHVYWYRQLPEEGLKFMVYLQKENIIDESGMPKERFSAEFPKEGPSILRIQQVVRGDSAAYFCASSPLDRGAGAFFGQGTRLTVV.

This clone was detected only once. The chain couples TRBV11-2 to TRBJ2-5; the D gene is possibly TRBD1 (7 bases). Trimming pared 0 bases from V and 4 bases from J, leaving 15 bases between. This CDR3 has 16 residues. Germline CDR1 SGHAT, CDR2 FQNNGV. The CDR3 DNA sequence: TGTGCCAGCAGCTTAGATAATGGAGGGGGCGTAGAGACCCAGTACTTC. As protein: CASSLDNGGGVETQYF.

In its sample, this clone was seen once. As DNA, the CDR3 is TGTGCCAGCAGTGAAAGGAGACGGGAGGTATCACCCCTCCACTTT. It codes for CASSERRREVSPLHF. The rearrangement uses TRBV6-1 and TRBJ1-6, with no clear D. Germline V gives CDR1 MNHNS, CDR2 SASEGT. Trimming took 2 bases from V and 10 from J, leaving 15 bases between them. The CDR3 totals 15 residues.